This TCR beta chain was recovered during a study of T-cell memory formation after mild COVID-19. Study in general: TCR clusters largely stayed donor specific.

V dropped 2 bases and J dropped 5; count of bases not matched to a gene: 4. This CDR3 spans 14 amino acids. Germline V gene sequence: CDR1 MNHEY, CDR2 SVGEGT. In its sample, this clonotype was seen a few times. Each CDR3 protein gets one entry after TCRdb re-called the 5' RACE reads with MiXCR. The table includes around 300,000 distinct CDR3 sequences, approximately 14% detected once. The TCR sequence derives from a man between 18 and 35 years old who had mild COVID-19 (a few samples of this study predate the infection). Cell type and time point are not known. The sample taken for sequencing was PBMCs or a T cell subset sorted from them (not recorded which). This chain uses TRBV6-2 or TRBV6-3 with TRBJ1-1, with 8 bases identical to TRBD1. This CDR3 reads CASSYPRGPTEAFF. The CDR3 coding sequence is TGTGCCAGCAGTTACCCCAGGGGGCCTACTGAAGCTTTCTTT.